The sequence of this TCR beta chain was determined in a study of CD8 T cells in ankylosing spondylitis. For this clonotype: The antigen is not known.

TCRdb independently ran MiXCR on the 5' RACE reads; one entry per CDR3 protein. The sample yields approximately 440,000 distinct CDR3 sequences, about a sixth seen once. This CDR3 has 14 residues. Trimming took off 0 bases at V and 5 bases at J, with 6 bases between the two ends. Per germline, CDR1 SGDLS and CDR2 YYNGEE. Overall study findings and caveats: In ankylosing spondylitis blood, a motif of about eight highly homologous TCR beta variants appeared characteristic.

The rearrangement links TRBV9 to TRBJ1-6, with D unresolved. The source is a male donor with ankylosing spondylitis. The sequencing input was blood, either unsorted or a sorted T cell fraction (not recorded which). The CDR3, as DNA: TGTGCCAGCAGCGTAGGACGGGATAATTCACCCCTCCACTTT. It codes for CASSVGRDNSPLHF.